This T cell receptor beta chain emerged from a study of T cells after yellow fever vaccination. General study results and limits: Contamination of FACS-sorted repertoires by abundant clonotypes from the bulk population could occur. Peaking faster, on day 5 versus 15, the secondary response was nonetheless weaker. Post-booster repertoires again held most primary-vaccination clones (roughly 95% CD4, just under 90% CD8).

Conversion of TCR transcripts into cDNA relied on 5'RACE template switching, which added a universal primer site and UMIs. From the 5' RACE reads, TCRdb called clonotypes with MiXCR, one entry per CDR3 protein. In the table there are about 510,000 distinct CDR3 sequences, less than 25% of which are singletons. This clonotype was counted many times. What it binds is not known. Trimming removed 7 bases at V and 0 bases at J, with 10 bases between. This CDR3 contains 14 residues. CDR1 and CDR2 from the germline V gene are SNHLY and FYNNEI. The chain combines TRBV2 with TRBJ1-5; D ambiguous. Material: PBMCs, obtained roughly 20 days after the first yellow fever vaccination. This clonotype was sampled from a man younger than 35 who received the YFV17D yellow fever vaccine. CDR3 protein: CASTGSISNQPQHF. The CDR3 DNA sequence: TGTGCCAGCACGGGAAGCATTAGCAATCAGCCCCAGCATTTT.